This is a list of T cell receptor beta chains from one sample in a study of cytomegalovirus exposure and HLA in healthy donors. The assay was immunoSEQ multiplex PCR, and TCRdb's table has in-frame clones only and misses some. Of roughly 100,000 clones in the sample, more than 60% are singletons; the top ten hold over 6.5%. What was sequenced was PBMCs. The receptor source for this set is a woman aged 40 to 50 in good health and CMV-seropositive. The CDR3 runs from the conserved cysteine through the conserved F or W. Some rows have no size entry. The others give once, few or many, or a class for an expanded clone.

clone_size,v_call,j_call,cdr3_aa
.,TRBV27,TRBJ1-5,CASSHDRVDQPQHF
.,TRBV4-3,TRBJ1-5,CASSQERPAGRPNQPQHF
.,TRBV28,TRBJ2-2,CASSLLAGGTGELFF
.,TRBV11-3,TRBJ2-7,CASSLMSGTGHSEQYF
.,TRBV15,TRBJ1-2,CATSRDRVAGYTF
.,TRBV2,TRBJ2-5,CASSGSGVGGTQYF
.,TRBV14,TRBJ1-1,CASSQDNRDRTTEAFF
.,TRBV7-3,TRBJ2-2,CASSLRRGGPGELFF
.,TRBV28,TRBJ2-6,CASSPPFGGARGANVLTF
.,TRBV6-4,TRBJ2-7,CASSDGEREGLGNEQYF
.,TRBV4-2,TRBJ1-2,CASSQDRDRAFNYGYTF
.,TRBV5-6,TRBJ2-7,CASSLGRNSYEQYF
.,TRBV7-9,TRBJ2-7,CASSFAGHSYEQYF
.,TRBV6-1,.,CASSPKTGGYHEQYF
.,TRBV9,TRBJ1-2,CASSVGLDRGYYGYTF
.,TRBV6-4,TRBJ1-2,CASRGQYSDGYTF
.,TRBV7-9,TRBJ2-2,CSSSWKRTENTGELFF
once,TRBV4-1,TRBJ2-1,CASSQVGLAAGDEQFF
few,TRBV6-5,TRBJ2-7,CASSVTGEGAYEQYF
.,TRBV13,TRBJ2-1,CASSLRSGSLREQFF
.,TRBV6-1,TRBJ2-1,CASIIQGGGYNEQFF
.,TRBV5-5,TRBJ2-3,CASSFSGSETDTQYF
few,TRBV7-2,TRBJ1-1,CASSLWGGTRGEAFF